The 10 T cell receptor beta chains given below trace back to one sample, sequenced in a study of T cell responses to AZD1222 COVID-19 vaccine. TCRdb keeps only in-frame clones here, not all; method: immunoSEQ multiplex PCR. Of around 220,000 clones listed, less than 95% are singletons. The sample was peripheral blood, taken 28 days after the second dose of the MenACWY control vaccine. The receptor source for this set is an adult who received the MenACWY meningococcal vaccine as a control.

The chain couples TRBV11-2 to TRBJ2-1; 9 nucleotides match TRBD2. This CDR3 has 16 amino acids. Germline V CDR1 and CDR2: SGHAT, FQNNGV. V lost 5 bases and J lost 4; bases outside the gene matches: 9. CDR3: CASSPEGLAGYNEQFF. The CDR3 DNA reads TGTGCCAGCAGCCCCGAGGGGCTAGCGGGATACAATGAGCAGTTCTTC. Full variable domain (missing parts from reference TRBV11-2 and TRBJ2-1): EAGVAQSPRYKIIEKRQSVAFWCNPISGHATLYWYQQILGQGPKLLIQFQNNGVVDDSQLPKDRFSAERLKGVDSTLKIQPAKLEDSAVYLCASSPEGLAGYNEQFFGPGTRLTVL.

The chain combines TRBV18 with TRBJ1-1, with TRBD1 as a possible D gene (6 bases). With 3 bases removed from V and 2 bases from J, the gap between germline ends came to 16 bases. This CDR3 is built from 16 residues. Germline-derived CDR1 and CDR2 are KGHSH and LQKENI. The CDR3 region is CASSPRTANPNTEAFF. The DNA for the CDR3 is TGTGCCAGCTCACCCCGGACAGCTAACCCAAACACTGAAGCTTTCTTT. Drawing the rest from reference TRBV18 and TRBJ1-1, the complete variable domain is NAGVMQNPRHLVRRRGQEARLRCSPMKGHSHVYWYRQLPEEGLKFMVYLQKENIIDESGMPKERFSAEFPKEGPSILRIQQVVRGDSAAYFCASSPRTANPNTEAFFGQGTRLTVV.

The rearrangement links TRBV9 to TRBJ2-7; 8 bases map to TRBD2. The CDR3 is 16 amino acids. Trimming at V came to 4 bases and at J to 2 bases, leaving 11 bases not matched to a gene. Looked up from germline, CDR1 is SGDLS and CDR2 is YYNGEE. The CDR3 loop reads CASSSKSGGPAYEQYF. The CDR3 nucleotides read TGTGCCAGCAGCTCTAAATCGGGAGGGCCTGCCTACGAGCAGTACTTC.

J is TRBJ1-5 and V is TRBV4-1; TRBD1 agrees at 8 bases. The CDR3 loop spans 15 amino acids. The germline V gene has CDR1 MGHRA and CDR2 YSYEKL. The V segment lost 3 bases and the J segment 5 bases; nucleotides outside the gene matches: 6. The CDR3 DNA follows: TGCGCCAGCAGCCATACCCAGGGGGCGGATCAGCCCCAGCATTTT. It is translated as CASSHTQGADQPQHF.

V gene TRBV19 combines with J gene TRBJ1-5; D is perhaps TRBD1 (6 bases). Germline V gene lookup returns CDR1 LNHDA and CDR2 SQIVND (reference sequence). V lost 9 bases and J lost 11, with 26 bases in between. The CDR3 runs to 15 residues. The CDR3 coding sequence is TGTGCCAGGGTGACAGGACCCTTCAATTCCCTGGCCCAGCATTTT. Protein: CARVTGPFNSLAQHF.

The genes are TRBV18 and TRBJ2-1; either TRBD1 or TRBD2 may supply D (7 bases each). The CDR3 is made up of 15 amino acids. Germline V CDR1 and CDR2: KGHSH, LQKENI. Trimming took off 2 bases at V and 6 bases at J, with 14 bases between the two ends. The CDR3 here is CASSPAGGGGNEQFF. CDR3 sequence (DNA): TGTGCCAGCTCACCAGCAGGGGGAGGGGGCAATGAGCAGTTCTTC.

This chain uses TRBV7-3 with TRBJ2-5; no firm D call. Germline V CDR1 and CDR2: SGHTA, FQGTGA. Trimming removed 1 base from V and 3 bases from J, with 9 bases in between. The CDR3 sequence is 14 residues long. DNA of the CDR3: TGTGCCAGCAGCTTAATCGGTGGGGAAGAGACCCAGTACTTC. Amino acid sequence: CASSLIGGEETQYF.

The chain has TRBV21-1 and TRBJ1-5. TRBV21-1 is a pseudogene segment. This CDR3 region has 16 residues. The CDR3, as DNA: TGTGCCAGCCCCCCGGGACGGAGACACAGCAATCAGCCCCAGCATTTT. Residues: CASPPGRRHSNQPQHF.

V usage is TRBV7-3 and J usage is TRBJ1-2; a weak D match, TRBD1 (5 bases). The CDR3 has 12 residues. Deletions cut 4 bases from V and 6 bases from J, with 9 bases between. The germline gives CDR1 SGHTA, CDR2 FQGTGA. The CDR3 loop is CASSSGGNGYTF. The CDR3 DNA is TGTGCCAGCAGCTCTGGGGGGAATGGCTACACCTTC.

The J gene is TRBJ2-7, the V gene TRBV19, with D perhaps TRBD1 (6 bases). Germline values: CDR1 LNHDA, CDR2 SQIVND (reference sequence). Between the trimmed V and J ends, which lost 3 bases and 0 bases, there was a span of 15 bases. This CDR3 region has 16 residues. CDR3 sequence: CASSMFGQSSSYEQYF. In nucleotides, the CDR3 is TGTGCCAGTAGTATGTTCGGACAGTCGAGCTCCTACGAGCAGTACTTC. The full variable domain, with the rest looked up from reference TRBV19 and TRBJ2-7, is DGGITQSPKYLFRKEGQNVTLSCEQNLNHDAMYWYRQDPGQGLRLIYYSQIVNDFQKGDIAEGYSVSREKKESFPLTVTSAQKNPTAFYLCASSMFGQSSSYEQYFGPGTRLTVT.